The 3 T cell receptor beta chains reported below all come from one sample, sequenced in a study of breast tumors, draining lymph nodes, adjacent tissues. Breast cancer patients provided tissue from their axillary draining lymph nodes. In TCRdb, the multiplex PCR reads were re-called with MiXCR into one record per CDR3 protein. The sample has some 130,000 distinct CDR3 sequences, around 20% seen once; the top ten hold roughly 2%. The sequencing sample was made of axillary lymph node tissue. The source of these receptors is a female donor with breast cancer. Some clones in this sample may be carry-over from other donors' samples.

This clonotype has at least ten counts. The rearrangement links TRBV6-1 to TRBJ1-2; D is unresolved. Germline V gene lookup returns CDR1 MNHNS and CDR2 SASEGT. The CDR3 length is 14 residues. Trimming left V 1 base short and J 6 bases short, with 12 bases between. CDR3 nucleotides: TGTGCCAGCAGTGAAGGGGCCCCTCTGAATGGCTACACCTTC. Residues: CASSEGAPLNGYTF.

In this sample, this clonotype turned up many times. The chain employs TRBV20-1 and TRBJ2-7; D is tentatively TRBD1 or TRBD2 (5 bases each). V lost 3 bases and J lost 7, with 7 bases in between. Germline V gene lookup returns CDR1 DFQATT and CDR2 SNEGSKA (reference sequence). The CDR3 length is 10 residues. The CDR3 DNA is TGCAGTGCTAGGGGGGAAGAGCAGTACTTC. This translates into CSARGEEQYF.

This clonotype was seen a handful of times. Just one base apart from a much larger clone, this may be a read error. The CDR3 DNA reads TGCAGTGCTCACCGGCTATCCGATACGCGGTATTTT. Protein product: CSAHRLSDTRYF. The genes are TRBV20-1 and TRBJ2-3; no clear D. This CDR3 has 12 amino acids. Germline-derived CDR1 and CDR2 are DFQATT and SNEGSKA (reference sequence).